This TCR beta chain was documented in a study of blood T cell repertoires in COVID-19. On the study more broadly: Both acute and convalescent COVID-19 samples were obtained from the United States, Italy and Spain.

To note about this clone: The same CDR3 arises from other DNA sequences in this sample as well.

Symptom resolution, clearance, or two negative PCRs marked donors in Cohort 3 as recovered. CDR3 length: 14 residues. V was cut by 0 bases and J by 4 bases, with 10 bases left in between. Germline values: CDR1 SGDLS, CDR2 YYNGEE. Method: immunoSEQ multiplex PCR; TCRdb's copy keeps in-frame clones and lacks some. Of roughly 450,000 clones detected, less than 95% appear once; the ten largest clones hold roughly 0.66%. The sequence derives from a man between 18 and 35 years old who had recovered from COVID-19. Sequencing used PBMCs or T cells enriched from blood (not recorded which). This chain links TRBV9 with TRBJ1-2; D may be TRBD1 (6 bases). The CDR3 sequence is CASSVVGQSYGYTF. As DNA, the CDR3 is TGTGCCAGCAGCGTAGTAGGACAGAGCTATGGCTACACCTTC.